A selection of T cell receptor beta chains follows, all from one sample in a study of T cells in Graves' hyperthyroidism and ophthalmopathy. TCRdb re-analysed the multiplex PCR reads in MiXCR, keeping a single row per CDR3 protein. The data show under 350,000 distinct CDR3 sequences, over 15% seen once. The sample comprised blood. The source is a woman in her fifties or sixties with Graves' ophthalmopathy. Both conserved end residues are part of each CDR3. Fields, in order: D gene, clone size, V gene, J gene, CDR3 protein, CDR3 DNA. D genes are given only for firm matches. For some rows the clone size is stated as once, few or many, or as a class when expanded; others skip it.

D: NA; size: many; V: TRBV2; J: TRBJ1-5; CDR3: CASKGLQVSNQPQHF; DNA: TGTGCCAGCAAGGGACTCCAAGTAAGCAATCAGCCCCAGCATTTT
D: TRBD2; size: few; V: TRBV5-8; J: TRBJ2-1; CDR3: CASSQGTSGIYNEQFF; DNA: TGTGCCAGCAGCCAGGGGACTAGCGGGATCTACAATGAGCAGTTCTTC
D: NA; size: many; V: TRBV12-3/TRBV12-4; J: TRBJ1-2; CDR3: CASSVGQVVGGYTF; DNA: TGTGCCAGCAGTGTCGGGCAGGTTGTGGGGGGCTACACCTTC
D: TRBD2; size: few; V: TRBV2; J: TRBJ2-2; CDR3: CASSASGKVTGELFF; DNA: TGTGCCAGCAGTGCTAGCGGGAAGGTCACCGGGGAGCTGTTTTTT
D: NA; size: many; V: TRBV6-2/TRBV6-3; J: TRBJ2-3; CDR3: CASSHRLADTQYF; DNA: TGTGCCAGCAGCCACCGGTTGGCAGATACGCAGTATTTT
D: NA; size: NA; V: TRBV5-1; J: TRBJ1-1; CDR3: CASSLGKGELAKAFF; DNA: TGCGCCAGCAGCTTGGGGAAAGGGGAGTTGGCTAAAGCTTTCTTT
D: NA; size: many; V: TRBV12-5; J: TRBJ2-3; CDR3: CASGLGLTDTDTQYF; DNA: TGTGCTAGTGGTTTGGGATTGACAGACACAGATACGCAGTATTTT
D: TRBD1; size: few; V: TRBV4-3; J: TRBJ1-2; CDR3: CASSQDRFLVDREGYTF; DNA: TGCGCCAGCAGCCAAGATAGGTTTTTGGTCGACAGGGAGGGCTACACCTTC
D: NA; size: many; V: TRBV11-2; J: TRBJ1-5; CDR3: CASSLAGALQPQHF; DNA: TGTGCCAGCAGCTTAGCAGGGGCCCTTCAGCCCCAGCATTTT
D: NA; size: many; V: TRBV28; J: TRBJ2-4; CDR3: CASTSVWSGLAKNIQYF; DNA: TGTGCCAGCACCTCCGTATGGTCAGGGCTAGCCAAAAACATTCAGTACTTC
D: TRBD2; size: many; V: TRBV5-1; J: TRBJ2-1; CDR3: CASSPTSEAYNEQFF; DNA: TGCGCCAGCAGCCCAACTAGCGAAGCCTACAATGAGCAGTTCTTC
D: TRBD1; size: NA; V: TRBV5-5; J: TRBJ2-3; CDR3: CASSPNRNRDRGRDTDTQYF; DNA: TGTGCCAGCAGCCCCAATAGAAACCGAGACAGGGGCCGAGACACAGATACGCAGTATTTT
D: TRBD2; size: few; V: TRBV5-6; J: TRBJ2-5; CDR3: CASSLGRGKTQYF; DNA: TGTGCCAGCAGCTTGGGGCGGGGGAAGACCCAGTACTTC